These 2 T cell receptor beta chains share one sample of origin, sequenced in a study of type 1 and type 2 diabetes patients. Amplification started from genomic DNA. The TCR beta CDR3 region was amplified using 30 forward and 13 reverse primers. Each CDR3 protein gets one entry after TCRdb re-called the multiplex PCR reads with MiXCR. The repertoire holds approximately 260,000 distinct CDR3 sequences, with roughly 44% as singletons. The sequencing sample was made of peripheral blood mononuclear cells (PBMCs). These receptors were taken from a man aged 18 to 29 with type 2 diabetes.

The V and J genes are TRBV25-1 and TRBJ1-3; no reliable D call. Germline V gene sequence: CDR1 MGHDK, CDR2 SYGVNS. The CDR3 is 13 residues long. V lost 4 bases, J lost 7 bases, and 11 bases lay in between. The CDR3 DNA follows: TGTGCCAGCAGTGGACCCGGAGGGAACACCATATATTTT. Translation: CASSGPGGNTIYF.

The chain couples TRBV5-1 to TRBJ1-6; the match to TRBD1 covers 7 bases. Germline V CDR1 and CDR2: SGHRS, YFSETQ. Trimming took 0 bases from V and 7 from J; bases not matched to a gene: 4. The length of the CDR3 is 15 residues. The CDR3 nucleotides read TGCGCCAGCAGCTTGGCGGGACAGCAAAATTCACCCCTCCACTTT. This codes for CASSLAGQQNSPLHF.